The TCR beta chain under discussion was sequenced for a study of cytomegalovirus exposure and HLA in healthy donors. General study results and limits: The dataset shows that most TCR sequences were rare, while some public TCRs occurred in many donors. Overall, roughly 160 TCR beta chains were annotated as cytomegalovirus-associated.

Some clones are missing from TCRdb's copy, which holds only in-frame ones; the method was immunoSEQ multiplex PCR. The sample contains some 330,000 clones, roughly 89% of which appear only once. Germline V gene lookup returns CDR1 LGHNA and CDR2 YSLEER. The CDR3 consists of 16 residues. Trimming shortened V by 0 bases and J by 6 bases, and 18 bases separated the two germline ends. This clone has just one count. Its antigen is as yet unknown. The source of this sequence is a woman between 18 and 29 years old in good health and CMV-seronegative. V usage is TRBV4-3 and J usage is TRBJ2-7; weak D call: TRBD2 (6 bases). The sequenced sample consisted of PBMCs. CDR3 nucleotide sequence: TGCGCCAGCAGCCAAGATCGGGGGACCCCGCCTCCCGAGCAGTACTTC. It yields the protein CASSQDRGTPPPEQYF.